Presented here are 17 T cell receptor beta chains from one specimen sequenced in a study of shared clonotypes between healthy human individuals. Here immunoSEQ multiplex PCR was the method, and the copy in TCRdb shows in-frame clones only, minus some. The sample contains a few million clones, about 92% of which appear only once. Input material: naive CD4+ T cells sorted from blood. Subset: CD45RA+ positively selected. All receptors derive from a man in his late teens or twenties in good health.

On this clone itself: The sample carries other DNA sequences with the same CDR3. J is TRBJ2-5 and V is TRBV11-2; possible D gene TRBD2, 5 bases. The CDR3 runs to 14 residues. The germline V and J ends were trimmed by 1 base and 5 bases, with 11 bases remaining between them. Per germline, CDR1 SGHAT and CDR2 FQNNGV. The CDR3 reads CASSLGAGGETQYF. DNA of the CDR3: TGTGCCAGCAGCTTAGGGGCGGGTGGTGAGACCCAGTACTTC.

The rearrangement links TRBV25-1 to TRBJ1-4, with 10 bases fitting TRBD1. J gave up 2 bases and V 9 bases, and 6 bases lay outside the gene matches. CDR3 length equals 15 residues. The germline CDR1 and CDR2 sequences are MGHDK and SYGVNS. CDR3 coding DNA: TGTGCCAGTAGGACAGGGGGGCGGACTAATGAAAAACTGTTTTTT. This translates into CASRTGGRTNEKLFF.

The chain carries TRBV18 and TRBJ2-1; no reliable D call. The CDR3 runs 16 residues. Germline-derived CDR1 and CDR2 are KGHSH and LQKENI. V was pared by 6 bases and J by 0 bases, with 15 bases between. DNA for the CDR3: TGTGCCAGCTCCATGGACCGTTCTAGCTCCTACAATGAGCAGTTCTTC. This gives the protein CASSMDRSSSYNEQFF.

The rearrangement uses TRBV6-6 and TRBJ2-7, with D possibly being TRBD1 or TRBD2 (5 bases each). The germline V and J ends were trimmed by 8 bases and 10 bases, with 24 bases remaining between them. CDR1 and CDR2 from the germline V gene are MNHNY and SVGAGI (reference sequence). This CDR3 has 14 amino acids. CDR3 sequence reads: CASGYLGGGREQYF. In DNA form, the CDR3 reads TGTGCCAGCGGATACCTGGGTGGGGGAAGGGAACAGTACTTC.

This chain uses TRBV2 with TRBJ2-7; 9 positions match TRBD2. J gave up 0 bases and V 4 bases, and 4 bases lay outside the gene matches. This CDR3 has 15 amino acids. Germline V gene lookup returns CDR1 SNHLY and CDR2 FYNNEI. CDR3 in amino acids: CASSVEAGGSYEQYF. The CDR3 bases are TGTGCCAGCAGTGTGGAAGCGGGAGGCTCCTACGAGCAGTACTTC.

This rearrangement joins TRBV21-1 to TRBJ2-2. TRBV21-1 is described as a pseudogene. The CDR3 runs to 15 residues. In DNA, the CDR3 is TGTGCCAGCAGCAAAGCAGGGAAGCTCACCGGGGAGCTGTTTTTT. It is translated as CASSKAGKLTGELFF.

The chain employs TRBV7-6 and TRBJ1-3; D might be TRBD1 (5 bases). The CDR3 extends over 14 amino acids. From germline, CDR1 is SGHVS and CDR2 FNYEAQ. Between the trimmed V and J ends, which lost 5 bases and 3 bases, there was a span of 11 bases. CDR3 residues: CASSQQEIGNTIYF. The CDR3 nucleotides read TGTGCCAGCAGCCAACAGGAGATTGGAAACACCATATATTTT.

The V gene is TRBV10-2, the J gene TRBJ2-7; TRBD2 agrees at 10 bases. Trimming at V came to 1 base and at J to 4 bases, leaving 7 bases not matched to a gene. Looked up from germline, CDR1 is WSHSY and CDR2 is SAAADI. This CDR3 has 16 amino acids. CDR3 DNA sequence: TGCGCCAGCAGTGAGTTCCAACTAGCGGGACGGTACGAGCAGTACTTC. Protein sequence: CASSEFQLAGRYEQYF.

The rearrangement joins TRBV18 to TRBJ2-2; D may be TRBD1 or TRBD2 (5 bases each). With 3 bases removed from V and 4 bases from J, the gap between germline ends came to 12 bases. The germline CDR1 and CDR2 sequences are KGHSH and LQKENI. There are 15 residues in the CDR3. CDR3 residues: CASSPGATSTGELFF. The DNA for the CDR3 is TGTGCCAGCTCACCCGGGGCTACTAGCACCGGGGAGCTGTTTTTT. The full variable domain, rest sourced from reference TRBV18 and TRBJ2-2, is NAGVMQNPRHLVRRRGQEARLRCSPMKGHSHVYWYRQLPEEGLKFMVYLQKENIIDESGMPKERFSAEFPKEGPSILRIQQVVRGDSAAYFCASSPGATSTGELFFGEGSRLTVL.

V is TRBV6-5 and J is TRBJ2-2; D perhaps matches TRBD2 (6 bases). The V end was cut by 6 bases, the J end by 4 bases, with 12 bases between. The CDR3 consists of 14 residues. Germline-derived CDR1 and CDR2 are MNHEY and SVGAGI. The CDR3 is CASSVGGGTGELFF. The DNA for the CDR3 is TGTGCCAGCAGCGTGGGGGGAGGCACCGGGGAGCTGTTTTTT.

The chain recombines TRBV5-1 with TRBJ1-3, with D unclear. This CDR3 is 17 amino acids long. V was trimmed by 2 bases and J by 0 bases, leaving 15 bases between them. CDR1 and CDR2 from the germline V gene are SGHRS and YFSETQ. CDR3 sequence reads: CASSFGPSRDSGNTIYF. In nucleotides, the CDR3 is TGCGCCAGCAGCTTTGGTCCCTCGCGGGACTCTGGAAACACCATATATTTT.

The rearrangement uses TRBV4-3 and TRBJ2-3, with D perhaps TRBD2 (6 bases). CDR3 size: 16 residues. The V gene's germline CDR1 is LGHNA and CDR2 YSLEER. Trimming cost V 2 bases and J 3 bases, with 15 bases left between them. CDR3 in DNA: TGCGCCAGCAGCCAAAGGGCGGGGACTGGAACAGATACGCAGTATTTT. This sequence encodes CASSQRAGTGTDTQYF.

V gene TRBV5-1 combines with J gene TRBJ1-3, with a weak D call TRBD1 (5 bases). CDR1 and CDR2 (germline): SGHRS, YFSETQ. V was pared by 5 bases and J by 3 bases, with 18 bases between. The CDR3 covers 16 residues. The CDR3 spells CASRGSVGTNGNTIYF. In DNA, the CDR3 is TGCGCCAGCAGGGGGTCGGTAGGGACTAATGGAAACACCATATATTTT. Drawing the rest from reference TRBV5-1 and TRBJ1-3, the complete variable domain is KAGVTQTPRYLIKTRGQQVTLSCSPISGHRSVSWYQQTPGQGLQFLFEYFSETQRNKGNFPGRFSGRQFSNSRSEMNVSTLELGDSALYLCASRGSVGTNGNTIYFGEGSWLTVV.

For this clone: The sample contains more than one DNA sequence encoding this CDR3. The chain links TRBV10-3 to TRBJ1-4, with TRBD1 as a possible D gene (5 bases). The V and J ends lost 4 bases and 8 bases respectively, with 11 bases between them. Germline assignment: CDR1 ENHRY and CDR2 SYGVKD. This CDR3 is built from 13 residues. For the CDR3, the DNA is TGTGCCATCAGTGGGTCAGGGAACGAAAAACTGTTTTTT. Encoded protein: CAISGSGNEKLFF.

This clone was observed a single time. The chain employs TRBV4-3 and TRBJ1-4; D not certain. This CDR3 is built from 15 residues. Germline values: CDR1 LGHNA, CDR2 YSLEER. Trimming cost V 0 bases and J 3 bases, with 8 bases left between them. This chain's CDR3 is CASSQDSTANEKLFF. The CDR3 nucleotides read TGCGCCAGCAGCCAAGATTCCACGGCTAATGAAAAACTGTTTTTT.

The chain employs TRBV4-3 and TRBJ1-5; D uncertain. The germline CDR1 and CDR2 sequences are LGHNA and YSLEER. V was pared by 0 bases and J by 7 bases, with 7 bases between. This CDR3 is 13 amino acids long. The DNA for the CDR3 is TGCGCCAGCAGCCAAGATCCCGAACAGCCCCAGCATTTT. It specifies CASSQDPEQPQHF.

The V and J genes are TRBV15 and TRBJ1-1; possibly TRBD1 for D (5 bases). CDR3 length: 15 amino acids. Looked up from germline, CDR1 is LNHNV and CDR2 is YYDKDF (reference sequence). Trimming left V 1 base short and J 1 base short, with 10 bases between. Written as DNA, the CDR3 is TGTGCCACCAGCAGAGCGGGGCGCAGGAACACTGAAGCTTTCTTT. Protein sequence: CATSRAGRRNTEAFF.